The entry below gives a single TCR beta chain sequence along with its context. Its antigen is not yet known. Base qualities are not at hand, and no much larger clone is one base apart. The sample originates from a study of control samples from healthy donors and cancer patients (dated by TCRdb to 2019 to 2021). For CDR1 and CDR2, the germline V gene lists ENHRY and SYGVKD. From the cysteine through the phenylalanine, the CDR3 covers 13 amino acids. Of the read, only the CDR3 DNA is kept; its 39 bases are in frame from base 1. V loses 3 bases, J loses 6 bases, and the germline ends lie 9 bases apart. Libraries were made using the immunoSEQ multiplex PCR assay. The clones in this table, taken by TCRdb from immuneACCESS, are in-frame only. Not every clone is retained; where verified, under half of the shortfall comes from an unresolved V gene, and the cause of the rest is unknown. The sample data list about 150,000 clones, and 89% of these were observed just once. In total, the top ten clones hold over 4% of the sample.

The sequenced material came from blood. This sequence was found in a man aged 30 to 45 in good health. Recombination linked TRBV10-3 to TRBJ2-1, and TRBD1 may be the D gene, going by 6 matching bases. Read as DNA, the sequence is TGTGCCATCAGTGAACCAGGGGCCAATGAGCAGTTCTTC. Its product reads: CAISEPGANEQFF.